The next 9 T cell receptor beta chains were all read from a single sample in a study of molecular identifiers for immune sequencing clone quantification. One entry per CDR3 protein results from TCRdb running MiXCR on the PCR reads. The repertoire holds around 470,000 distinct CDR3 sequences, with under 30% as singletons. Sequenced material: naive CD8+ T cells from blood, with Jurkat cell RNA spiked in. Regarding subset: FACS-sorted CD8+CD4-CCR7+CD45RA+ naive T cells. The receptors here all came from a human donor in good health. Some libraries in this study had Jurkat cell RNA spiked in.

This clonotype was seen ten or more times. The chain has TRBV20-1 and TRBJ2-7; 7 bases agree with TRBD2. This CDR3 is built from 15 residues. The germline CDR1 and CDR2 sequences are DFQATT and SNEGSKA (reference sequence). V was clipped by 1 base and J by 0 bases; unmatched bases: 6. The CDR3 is CSARGGGGSSYEQYF. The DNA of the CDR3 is TGCAGTGCTAGAGGGGGCGGGGGTAGCTCCTACGAGCAGTACTTC.

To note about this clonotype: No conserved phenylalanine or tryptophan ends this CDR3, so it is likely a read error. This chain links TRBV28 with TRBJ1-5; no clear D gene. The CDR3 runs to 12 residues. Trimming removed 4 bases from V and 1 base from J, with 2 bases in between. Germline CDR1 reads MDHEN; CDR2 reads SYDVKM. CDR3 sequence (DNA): TGTGCCAGCAGTTACAGCAATCAGCCCCAGCATTCT. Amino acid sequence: CASSYSNQPQHS.

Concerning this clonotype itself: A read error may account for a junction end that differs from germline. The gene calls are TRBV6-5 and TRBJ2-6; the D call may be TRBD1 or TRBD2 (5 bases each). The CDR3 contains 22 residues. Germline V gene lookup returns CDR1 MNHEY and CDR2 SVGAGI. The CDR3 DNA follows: TGTGCCAGCAGTTACTCTAGCCCTGAAGGGGACGGATCGTTGCTCGGGGCCAACGTCCTGCCTTTC. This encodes CASSYSSPEGDGSLLGANVLPF.

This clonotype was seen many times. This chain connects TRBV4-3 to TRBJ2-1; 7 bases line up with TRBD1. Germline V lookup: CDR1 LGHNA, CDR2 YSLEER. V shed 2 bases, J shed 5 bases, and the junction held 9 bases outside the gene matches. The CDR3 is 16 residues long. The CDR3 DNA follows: TGCGCCAGCAGCCAATCACAGGGGTTTGGGCACAATGAGCAGTTCTTC. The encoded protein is CASSQSQGFGHNEQFF.

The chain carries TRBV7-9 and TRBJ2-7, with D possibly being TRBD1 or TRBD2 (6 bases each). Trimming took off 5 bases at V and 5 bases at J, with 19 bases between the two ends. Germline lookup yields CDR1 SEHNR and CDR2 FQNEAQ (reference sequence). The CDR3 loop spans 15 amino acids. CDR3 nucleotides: TGTGCCAGCAGCCCCGCGGAGGGGGTAACGGACGAGCAGTACTTC. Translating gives CASSPAEGVTDEQYF.

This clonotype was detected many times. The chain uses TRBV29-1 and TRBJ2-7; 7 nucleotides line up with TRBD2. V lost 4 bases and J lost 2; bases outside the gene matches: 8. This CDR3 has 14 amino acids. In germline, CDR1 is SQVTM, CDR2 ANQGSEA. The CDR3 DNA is TGCAGCGTTGCGGTGAGCGGGGTTACCTACGAGCAGTACTTC. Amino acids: CSVAVSGVTYEQYF.

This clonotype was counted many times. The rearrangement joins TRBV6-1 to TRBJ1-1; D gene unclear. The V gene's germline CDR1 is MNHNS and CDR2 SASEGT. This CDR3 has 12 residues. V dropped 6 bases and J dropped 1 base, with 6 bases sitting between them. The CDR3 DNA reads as TGTGCCAGCAGGGAGGGGAACACTGAAGCTTTCTTT. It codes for CASREGNTEAFF.

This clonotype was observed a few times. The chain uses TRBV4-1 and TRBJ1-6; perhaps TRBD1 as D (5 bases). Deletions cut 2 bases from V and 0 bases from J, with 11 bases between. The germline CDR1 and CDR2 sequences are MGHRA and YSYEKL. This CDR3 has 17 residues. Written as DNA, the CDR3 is TGCGCCAGCAGCCAAAGCAGGGTACACTCCTATAATTCACCCCTCCACTTT. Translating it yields CASSQSRVHSYNSPLHF.

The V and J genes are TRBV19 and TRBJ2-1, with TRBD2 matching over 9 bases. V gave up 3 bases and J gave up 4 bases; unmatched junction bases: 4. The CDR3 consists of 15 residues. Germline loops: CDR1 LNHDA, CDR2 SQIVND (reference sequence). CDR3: CASSMGSGGYNEQFF. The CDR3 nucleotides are TGTGCCAGTAGTATGGGTAGCGGGGGTTACAATGAGCAGTTCTTC.